What follows are 22 T cell receptor beta chains derived from one specimen sequenced in a study of T-cell memory formation after mild COVID-19. TCRdb re-called the 5' RACE reads through MiXCR, storing one row per CDR3 protein. Of more than 450,000 distinct CDR3 sequences in the sample, about a sixth were seen once. Sequencing input: PBMCs or a T cell subset sorted from them (not recorded which). The receptors originated from an adult woman who had mild COVID-19 (a few samples of this study predate the infection). Cell type and time point are not known.

The rearrangement joins TRBV3-1 to TRBJ2-1; perhaps TRBD2 as D (6 bases). The CDR3 is made up of 13 amino acids. The germline V gene encodes CDR1 LGHDT and CDR2 YNNKEL (reference sequence). V dropped 4 bases and J dropped 8 bases, with 12 bases sitting between them. The CDR3 sequence: CASSRTSSHEQFF. The CDR3 DNA is TGTGCCAGCAGCCGAACTAGCTCTCATGAGCAGTTCTTC.

This clonotype was seen only a few times. The chain carries TRBV11-3 and TRBJ2-5, with 7 bases lining up with TRBD2. In germline, CDR1 is SGHNT, CDR2 YENEEA. Trimming cost V 1 base and J 2 bases; bases outside gene matches: 4. The CDR3 length is 15 residues. CDR3 protein: CASSLVSLAQETQYF. CDR3 nucleotide sequence: TGTGCCAGCAGCTTAGTGTCACTAGCGCAAGAGACCCAGTACTTC.

This clonotype was seen only a few times. V and J are TRBV20-1 and TRBJ2-7; no reliable D call. V lost 6 bases and J 2 bases, leaving 17 bases between the germline ends. The CDR3 is 14 residues long. Per germline, CDR1 DFQATT and CDR2 SNEGSKA (reference sequence). The CDR3 DNA sequence: TGCAGTGCCAAAGGTCTCGCATCGACCTACGAGCAGTACTTC. As protein: CSAKGLASTYEQYF.

The V and J genes are TRBV5-6 and TRBJ2-1; 8 nucleotides agree with TRBD2. Germline-derived CDR1 and CDR2 are SGHDT and YYEEEE. This CDR3 contains 15 residues. Losses at the gene ends were 4 bases for V and 0 bases for J; bases not matched to a gene: 3. The CDR3 DNA sequence: TGTGCCAGCAGCCGCGGGGGGCCCTCCTACAATGAGCAGTTCTTC. This codes for CASSRGGPSYNEQFF. Together with reference TRBV5-6 and TRBJ2-1, the CDR3 gives the full variable domain: DAGVTQSPTHLIKTRGQQVTLRCSPKSGHDTVSWYQQALGQGPQFIFQYYEEEERQRGNFPDRFSGHQFPNYSSELNVNALLLGDSALYLCASSRGGPSYNEQFFGPGTRLTVL.

In this sample, this clonotype turned up a few times. The chain recombines TRBV20-1 with TRBJ2-1; 15 bases align to TRBD2. The CDR3 is made up of 16 amino acids. Germline-derived CDR1 and CDR2 are DFQATT and SNEGSKA (reference sequence). V shed 5 bases and J 7 bases; nucleotides not matched to a gene: 9. CDR3 sequence: CSACGTSGRRGNEQFF. Written as DNA, the CDR3 is TGCAGTGCTTGCGGGACTAGCGGGAGGAGGGGAAATGAGCAGTTCTTC.

The rearrangement uses TRBV27 and TRBJ2-5, with D possibly TRBD1 on 5 matching bases. The CDR3 has 14 residues. Trimming removed 4 bases from V and 4 bases from J, with 13 bases in between. Germline CDR1 is MNHEY and CDR2 is SMNVEV (reference sequence). CDR3: CASSSPLRAETQYF. The CDR3 DNA is TGTGCCAGCAGTTCACCTCTCAGGGCAGAGACCCAGTACTTC.

V and J are TRBV10-3 and TRBJ2-7; D remains ambiguous. Germline CDR1 is ENHRY and CDR2 is SYGVKD. The CDR3 is 12 residues long. Trimming cost V 7 bases and J 0 bases, with 7 bases left between them. CDR3: CAITDGSYEQYF. The CDR3 nucleotides read TGTGCCATCACGGACGGCTCCTACGAGCAGTACTTC.

This sequence joins TRBV20-1 and TRBJ2-3; the D is unclear. The length of the CDR3 is 15 residues. Germline loops: CDR1 DFQATT, CDR2 SNEGSKA (reference sequence). Trimming took off 1 base at V and 0 bases at J, with 11 bases between the two ends. For the CDR3, the DNA is TGCAGTGCTAGAGCGTCCGGGTCGAGCACAGATACGCAGTATTTT. This gives the protein CSARASGSSTDTQYF.

This clonotype was recorded many times. The chain has TRBV3-1 and TRBJ2-1, with TRBD2 matching 7 bases. The CDR3 covers 15 residues. Losses at the gene ends were 5 bases for V and 3 bases for J; bases not matched to a gene: 7. CDR1 LGHDT and CDR2 YNNKEL come from the germline V gene (reference sequence). CDR3 sequence (DNA): TGTGCCAGCAGCTCTTCGGGGGACTACTACAATGAGCAGTTCTTC. It codes for CASSSSGDYYNEQFF.

J is TRBJ1-1 and V is TRBV5-1; TRBD1 matches 7 bases. Trimming cost V 4 bases and J 5 bases; bases outside gene matches: 5. The CDR3 runs to 13 residues. The germline gives CDR1 SGHRS, CDR2 YFSETQ. The CDR3, as DNA: TGCGCCAGCAGCGCAATACAGGGGACTGAAGCTTTCTTT. It specifies CASSAIQGTEAFF.

The chain carries TRBV9 and TRBJ2-3, with D maybe TRBD2 (6 bases). CDR3 length: 16 residues. CDR1 SGDLS and CDR2 YYNGEE come from the germline V gene. Trimming took 4 bases from V and 5 from J, leaving 20 bases between them. The CDR3 is CASSPTRVGGRDTQYF. Written as DNA, the CDR3 is TGTGCCAGCAGCCCGACCAGAGTTGGAGGGAGAGATACGCAGTATTTT.

This clonotype was recorded many times. The chain carries TRBV7-2 and TRBJ2-7; D is possibly TRBD1 (6 bases). The CDR3 is 14 amino acids. Germline lookup yields CDR1 SGHTA and CDR2 FQGNSA. V was trimmed by 1 base and J by 0 bases, leaving 7 bases between them. The CDR3 spells CASSLGGPSYEQYF. The CDR3 DNA reads as TGTGCCAGCAGCTTAGGGGGGCCCTCCTACGAGCAGTACTTC.

The gene calls are TRBV24-1 and TRBJ2-2; the match to TRBD1 covers 7 bases. Germline V gene sequence: CDR1 KGHDR, CDR2 SFDVKD. This CDR3 has 15 residues. Trimming cost V 3 bases and J 5 bases; bases outside gene matches: 5. CDR3 sequence (DNA): TGTGCCACCAGTGATATAACAGGGGAAACCGGGGAGCTGTTTTTT. It encodes CATSDITGETGELFF.

This clonotype was seen a few times. The chain recombines TRBV20-1 with TRBJ2-3; D possibly corresponds to TRBD2 (7 bases). The CDR3 length is 16 residues. Germline CDR1 reads DFQATT; CDR2 reads SNEGSKA (reference sequence). Trimming pared 4 bases from V and 6 bases from J, leaving 23 bases between. CDR3 residues: CSAKEVVRGPGDTQYF. The CDR3, as DNA: TGCAGTGCTAAGGAAGTGGTGCGGGGGCCCGGGGATACGCAGTATTTT.

The genes are TRBV7-4 and TRBJ2-1; 7 nucleotides match TRBD2. This CDR3 comprises 18 residues. J lost 8 bases, V lost 3 bases, and 19 bases had no gene match. Germline assignment: CDR1 SGHVT and CDR2 SQSDAQ. The CDR3 loop reads CASSFSAGESGNRDEQFF. The DNA of the CDR3 is TGTGCCAGCAGCTTCTCGGCGGGAGAGAGCGGGAATAGGGATGAGCAGTTCTTC.

V is TRBV29-1 and J is TRBJ2-1, with 10 bases lining up with TRBD2. Germline CDR1 SQVTM, CDR2 ANQGSEA. The J segment lost 4 bases and the V segment lost 3 bases, leaving 3 bases of the junction unmatched. The CDR3 consists of 14 residues. CDR3 DNA: TGCAGCGTTGACACTAGCGGGATATACAATGAGCAGTTCTTC. This gives the protein CSVDTSGIYNEQFF.

The chain uses TRBV16 and TRBJ2-5, with a tentative D call TRBD2 (5 bases). The CDR3 totals 15 residues. V was shortened by 4 bases and J by 0 bases, with 12 bases between the two germline ends. The germline CDR1 and CDR2 sequences are KGHSY and FQNENV. The CDR3 nucleotides are TGTGCCAGCAGCCCAGGAGGACGCCACCAAGAGACCCAGTACTTC. Residues: CASSPGGRHQETQYF.

This clonotype was detected ten times or more. J is TRBJ2-7 and V is TRBV3-1; no firm D call. The CDR3 is made up of 12 amino acids. Trimming stripped 3 bases from V and 2 bases from J, with 5 bases between. Germline V gene data show CDR1 as LGHDT and CDR2 as YNNKEL (reference sequence). CDR3 bases: TGTGCCAGCAGCCATGGCACCTACGAGCAGTACTTC. Translating gives CASSHGTYEQYF.

This clonotype was observed a handful of times. V usage is TRBV18 and J usage is TRBJ2-3; D unresolved. This CDR3 is built from 16 residues. Germline CDR1 is KGHSH and CDR2 is LQKENI. V was cut by 0 bases and J by 0 bases, with 10 bases left in between. The CDR3 reads CASSPPLGPSTDTQYF. The CDR3 region has the DNA TGTGCCAGCTCACCACCGTTAGGTCCGAGCACAGATACGCAGTATTTT.

This chain connects TRBV6-5 to TRBJ2-3; TRBD1 aligns across 7 bases. V trimming: 6 bases; J trimming: 0 bases; junction bases outside the gene matches: 12. This CDR3 has 17 residues. CDR1 is MNHEY, CDR2 SVGAGI, per germline. This CDR3 reads CASSPTRQGTSTDTQYF. The CDR3, as DNA: TGTGCCAGCAGCCCAACCCGACAGGGAACTAGCACAGATACGCAGTATTTT.

This clonotype was detected a few times. J is TRBJ2-3 and V is TRBV7-2; 8 nucleotides match TRBD1. Germline CDR1 is SGHTA and CDR2 is FQGNSA. The CDR3 contains 15 residues. V shed 6 bases and J 0 bases; nucleotides not matched to a gene: 5. This chain's CDR3 is CASRFRDRSTDTQYF. CDR3 DNA sequence: TGTGCCAGCAGGTTCCGGGACAGGAGCACAGATACGCAGTATTTT. The variable domain in full, completed from reference TRBV7-2 and TRBJ2-3, reads GAGVSQSPSNKVTEKGKDVELRCDPISGHTALYWYRQSLGQGLEFLIYFQGNSAPDKSGLPSDRFSAERTGGSVSTLTIQRTQQEDSAVYLCASRFRDRSTDTQYFGPGTRLTVL.

This clonotype was recorded a few times. The rearrangement links TRBV5-1 to TRBJ2-2, with 9 positions matching TRBD1. The CDR3 length is 16 residues. V trimming: 5 bases; J trimming: 5 bases; junction bases outside the gene matches: 10. Germline lookup yields CDR1 SGHRS and CDR2 YFSETQ. CDR3 loop: CASSPGTGRLTGELFF. The CDR3 DNA follows: TGCGCCAGCAGTCCCGGGACAGGGCGCCTGACCGGGGAGCTGTTTTTT.